This entry describes one TCR beta chain. Some clones are missing from TCRdb's copy, which holds only in-frame ones; the method was immunoSEQ multiplex PCR. This sample yields 980,000 or so clones, of which over 60% are seen a single time; about 1.5% belongs to the top ten. This entry is derived from a study of shared clonotypes between healthy human individuals. V lost 5 bases and J 1 base, leaving 15 bases between the germline ends. Germline V gene data show CDR1 as SNHLY and CDR2 as FYNNEI. This CDR3 contains 17 residues. V and J are TRBV2 and TRBJ2-6; D possibly corresponds to TRBD1 (5 bases). Sequences were obtained from memory CD4+ T cells sorted from blood. The subset is: CD45RA-negative fraction. This clonotype originated in a man younger than 35 in good health. The CDR3 loop is CASSRQSAASGANVLTF. The CDR3 DNA reads TGTGCCAGCAGTCGACAGTCCGCGGCGTCTGGGGCCAACGTCCTGACTTTC.